This TCR beta chain was observed in a study of post-analysis software for immune sequencing data. In the study overall: Recorded subtypes: relapsing-remitting, secondary progressive, progressive-relapsing; some patients unannotated. Study results and caveats: The study found TRBV5-6, TRBV5-1 and TRBV20-1 among a handful of TRBV segments more frequent in patients than controls.

The V gene's germline CDR1 is SGHRS and CDR2 YFSETQ. Trimming shortened V by 0 bases and J by 7 bases, and 10 bases separated the two germline ends. This CDR3 comprises 14 residues. As concerns this clonotype: Its antigen is not identified.

TCR beta cDNA libraries included unique molecular identifiers. TCRdb re-called the PCR reads with MiXCR, one entry per CDR3 protein. In the table there are around 180,000 distinct CDR3 sequences, 25% to 35% of which are singletons. J is TRBJ1-4 and V is TRBV5-1, with D perhaps TRBD1 (6 bases). The receptor was derived from a girl aged 10 to 17 with multiple sclerosis. Material for sequencing was blood. In nucleotides, the CDR3 is TGCGCCAGCAGCTTGGGGCGGGGGCCTGAAAAACTGTTTTTT. As protein: CASSLGRGPEKLFF.